The 6 T cell receptor beta chains below all came from one sample that was sequenced in a study of early stage breast cancer tumors. Only in-frame clones appear in the TCRdb table, and some are missing; sequencing was by immunoSEQ multiplex PCR. Seen here are 35,000 to 45,000 clones, around 70% observed once, and the top ten hold under 7%. What was sequenced was blood. All receptors derive from a person aged 55 to 75 with breast cancer.

The rearrangement links TRBV2 to TRBJ1-4; 10 bases match TRBD1. The J segment lost 8 bases and the V segment lost 6 bases, leaving 15 bases of the junction unmatched. The germline V gene has CDR1 SNHLY and CDR2 FYNNEI. The CDR3 is 17 residues long. In DNA form, the CDR3 reads TGTGCCAGCAGGGAACGCCGAGGGACAGGGGAAGAAGAAAAACTGTTTTTT. Amino acid sequence: CASRERRGTGEEEKLFF.

This chain links TRBV5-1 with TRBJ1-2; 7 bases agree with TRBD1. V lost 5 bases, J lost 6 bases, and 16 bases stayed unmatched. CDR3 length: 16 amino acids. Germline-derived CDR1 and CDR2 are SGHRS and YFSETQ. This chain's CDR3 is CASSPFGEGQPDGYTF. In nucleotides, the CDR3 is TGCGCCAGCAGTCCGTTCGGGGAGGGACAGCCCGATGGCTACACCTTC.

This chain uses TRBV7-9 with TRBJ2-7; D remains unclear. The CDR3 is made up of 13 amino acids. The V gene's germline CDR1 is SEHNR and CDR2 FQNEAQ (reference sequence). V was cut by 3 bases and J by 3 bases, with 9 bases left in between. The CDR3 region is CASSFGSDYEQYF. The CDR3 DNA follows: TGTGCCAGCAGCTTTGGAAGCGACTACGAGCAGTACTTC.

This clone was seen a handful of times. This rearrangement joins TRBV5-3 to TRBJ1-5; the D is unclear. TRBV5-3 counts as an open reading frame of uncertain function. Trimming took 6 bases from V and 3 from J, leaving 10 bases between them. CDR3 length: 13 amino acids. The CDR3 region is CARTSGNNQPQHF. CDR3 bases: TGTGCCAGAACGTCTGGGAACAATCAGCCCCAGCATTTT.

This clone has a handful of counts. V usage is TRBV2 and J usage is TRBJ1-1; D unresolved. Per germline, CDR1 SNHLY and CDR2 FYNNEI. V was cut by 4 bases and J by 4 bases, with 13 bases left in between. The length of the CDR3 is 14 residues. CDR3 bases: TGTGCCAGCAGTGCCCAGGAAGGGATCACTGAAGCTTTCTTT. Its translation: CASSAQEGITEAFF.

This chain uses TRBV9 with TRBJ2-2; no clear D. In germline, CDR1 is SGDLS, CDR2 YYNGEE. V lost 1 base to trimming and J lost 6 bases, with 7 bases between them. The CDR3 loop spans 13 amino acids. The CDR3 DNA follows: TGTGCCAGCAGCGTATCCTTTTCCGGGGAGCTGTTTTTT. Protein: CASSVSFSGELFF.